This T cell receptor beta chain comes out of a study of identifying expanded T cells in peripheral blood (dated by TCRdb to about 2019). For the study in its entirety: Technical replicates were generated by sequencing separate aliquots of the same genomic DNA pool, with four replicates compared pairwise.

During the collection period, no immune events, such as infections, were documented for the healthy donors. Healthy-donor blood repertoires served as a training cohort to calibrate time-dependent variance in a beta-binomial model of T-cell clone differential abundance. The training cohort was composed of roughly ten healthy donors, 3 female and 7 male. The donors were between roughly 29 and 65 years old, with an average age of approximately 46 years. Whole blood, obtained from a commercial supplier, was collected from each healthy donor at three time points spaced roughly 2 weeks apart. Genomic DNA was extracted from unsorted whole blood for immunosequencing. TCRbeta CDR3 regions were profiled by bias-controlled multiplex PCR amplification of genomic DNA with the immunoSEQ Assay. Turning to the authors' computational methods: To quantify the absolute abundance of each unique TCRbeta CDR3 region, the sequences were collapsed and filtered. Differential abundance was tested with a binomial (Fisher-equivalent) model and with a beta-binomial model adding time-dependent variance fitted from healthy donors. Any clone with fewer than 5 combined templates was excluded, and a clone was called differentially abundant if its Benjamini-Hochberg FDR was below 0.01. Using the form v = (b*log(k)+a)^2, the beta-binomial variance was modeled as a function of the total template count across the two samples. Not all clones reach the TCRdb copy of this immuneACCESS table, which keeps in-frame sequences only. Checked studies attribute under half of the gap to unresolved V genes and leave the rest unexplained. Clonal size and the V and J genes are those of that table, whereas D and trimming came from the DNA. Recorded for this sample are approximately 92,000 clones; more than 75% of them occurred a single time. The leading ten clones occupy around 4.3% of the sample.

The CDR3 spans 15 residues, from the cysteine through the phenylalanine. Only the CDR3 region is kept as DNA, spanning 45 bases read in frame from base 1. After removal of 5 bases from V and 7 bases from J, the junction retains 9 bases not matched to a gene. The germline V gene (reference sequence) specifies SSHAT as CDR1 and FNYEAQ as CDR2. Broader findings and caveats from the paper: The authors expected that over much longer intervals, such as months to years, biological variance in healthy repertoires might increase even further. Across all healthy-donor time intervals, the beta-binomial model significantly lowered both the number of clones called differentially abundant and the false-positive rate. Across all healthy donors, variance in clone template counts between approximately two-week samples was found to increase significantly with total template count. Around 1.2 differentially abundant clones were flagged by the binomial model between technical replicates, whereas about 16 and 20 were flagged over around two weeks and four weeks, respectively.

This clone has just one count. What this receptor recognizes is not known. No base qualities exist here, and no much larger clone lies one base off it. The receptor's source is a person between 18 and 69 years old in good health. The specimen was blood. The chain employs TRBV7-7 and TRBJ2-2; the central 8 bases match TRBD1. CDR3 region: CASSPSGQGDGELFF. In nucleotides, the sequence is TGTGCCAGCAGCCCGAGCGGACAGGGAGACGGGGAGCTGTTTTTT. The CDR3 plus the reference TRBV7-7 and TRBJ2-2 genes for the other parts give the full variable domain: GAGVSQSPRYKVTKRGQDVTLRCDPISSHATLYWYQQALGQGPEFLTYFNYEAQPDKSGLPSDRFSAERPEGSISTLTIQRTEQRDSAMYRCASSPSGQGDGELFFGEGSRLTVL.